Listed below are T cell receptor beta chains from one sample, sequenced in a study of T cell responses to AZD1222 COVID-19 vaccine. Some clones are missing from TCRdb's copy, which holds only in-frame ones; the method was immunoSEQ multiplex PCR. Of 120,000 to 150,000 clones in the sample, roughly nine tenths are singletons; the top ten hold about 3.8%. The material sequenced was peripheral blood, taken 28 days after the second AZD1222 dose. The receptors were sampled from an adult who received the AZD1222 COVID-19 vaccine. Each CDR3 is given with its conserved first and last residue. Each record gives: D gene, clone size, V gene, J gene, CDR3 protein, CDR3 DNA. A D gene is named only where the DNA matches it firmly. A clone size is listed for some rows: how often the clone was seen (once, few, many), or a class if it is expanded.

D gene: -; clone size: -; V gene: TRBV11-2; J gene: TRBJ2-7; CDR3 protein: CASSPLRPPYEQYF; CDR3 DNA: TGTGCCAGCAGCCCCCTAAGGCCCCCCTACGAGCAGTACTTC
D gene: TRBD1; clone size: -; V gene: TRBV30; J gene: TRBJ1-2; CDR3 protein: CAWGTANYGYTF; CDR3 DNA: TGTGCCTGGGGGACAGCTAACTATGGCTACACCTTC
D gene: -; clone size: -; V gene: TRBV1; J gene: TRBJ1-4; CDR3 protein: CTKTGIKDRDNEKLFF; CDR3 DNA: TGCACCAAAACCGGGATCAAGGACAGGGATAATGAAAAACTGTTTTTT
D gene: TRBD1; clone size: -; V gene: TRBV5-6; J gene: TRBJ2-2; CDR3 protein: CASRLTGINTGELFF; CDR3 DNA: TGTGCCAGCAGATTGACAGGGATCAACACCGGGGAGCTGTTTTTT
D gene: TRBD1; clone size: -; V gene: TRBV7-9; J gene: TRBJ1-2; CDR3 protein: CASSRGTDYGYTF; CDR3 DNA: TGTGCCAGCAGCCGAGGGACAGACTATGGCTACACCTTC
D gene: -; clone size: -; V gene: TRBV5-1; J gene: TRBJ2-7; CDR3 protein: CASSPTFSYEQYF; CDR3 DNA: TGCGCCAGCAGCCCCACGTTCTCCTACGAGCAGTACTTC
D gene: TRBD1; clone size: -; V gene: TRBV3-1/TRBV3-2; J gene: TRBJ1-2; CDR3 protein: CASSVSTGGNYGYTF; CDR3 DNA: TGTGCCAGCAGCGTTTCCACAGGGGGTAACTATGGCTACACCTTC
D gene: -; clone size: -; V gene: TRBV19; J gene: TRBJ1-2; CDR3 protein: CASSLGSSFGYTF; CDR3 DNA: TGTGCCAGTAGCCTCGGGTCATCCTTTGGCTACACCTTC
D gene: -; clone size: -; V gene: TRBV18; J gene: TRBJ2-6; CDR3 protein: CASSPGSSGANVLTF; CDR3 DNA: TGTGCCAGCTCACCAGGATCCTCTGGGGCCAACGTCCTGACTTTC
D gene: -; clone size: -; V gene: TRBV19; J gene: TRBJ1-2; CDR3 protein: CASTLGANGYTF; CDR3 DNA: TGTGCCAGTACCCTAGGGGCGAATGGCTACACCTTC
D gene: -; clone size: -; V gene: TRBV7-2; J gene: TRBJ2-1; CDR3 protein: CASSPRGERGGIF; CDR3 DNA: TGTGCCAGCAGCCCAAGGGGGGAGCGGGGCGGGATCTTC
D gene: TRBD1; clone size: -; V gene: TRBV19; J gene: TRBJ1-5; CDR3 protein: CASSIATGASNQPQHF; CDR3 DNA: TGTGCCAGTAGTATAGCTACAGGGGCTTCCAATCAGCCCCAGCATTTT
D gene: -; clone size: once; V gene: TRBV27; J gene: TRBJ2-1; CDR3 protein: CASSSATSYNEQFF; CDR3 DNA: TGTGCCAGCAGTTCAGCGACCTCCTACAATGAGCAGTTCTTC
D gene: -; clone size: -; V gene: TRBV13; J gene: TRBJ2-5; CDR3 protein: CASIKRGTPFEAQYF; CDR3 DNA: TGTGCCAGCATCAAACGCGGGACACCCTTTGAAGCCCAGTACTTC
D gene: TRBD1; clone size: -; V gene: TRBV30; J gene: TRBJ2-4; CDR3 protein: CAWSAGGYQGDIQYF; CDR3 DNA: TGTGCCTGGAGTGCAGGGGGCTATCAGGGGGACATTCAGTACTTC
D gene: -; clone size: -; V gene: TRBV18; J gene: TRBJ2-2; CDR3 protein: CASSPAGLGNTGELFF; CDR3 DNA: TGTGCCAGCTCACCAGCAGGGCTAGGGAACACCGGGGAGCTGTTTTTT
D gene: -; clone size: -; V gene: TRBV19; J gene: TRBJ1-5; CDR3 protein: CASSITGGRSNQPQHF; CDR3 DNA: TGTGCCAGTAGTATTACGGGGGGAAGGAGCAATCAGCCCCAGCATTTT
D gene: -; clone size: -; V gene: TRBV19; J gene: TRBJ1-5; CDR3 protein: CASSIDRAGLRGSNQPQHF; CDR3 DNA: TGTGCCAGTAGTATAGATCGGGCAGGGCTTAGGGGTAGCAATCAGCCCCAGCATTTT
D gene: TRBD2; clone size: -; V gene: TRBV3-1/TRBV3-2; J gene: TRBJ2-4; CDR3 protein: CASSQAGGSQWWKNIQYF; CDR3 DNA: TGTGCCAGCAGCCAGGCGGGAGGCAGTCAGTGGTGGAAAAACATTCAGTACTTC
D gene: -; clone size: -; V gene: TRBV4-2; J gene: TRBJ2-7; CDR3 protein: CASSQGGFTSYEQYF; CDR3 DNA: TGTGCCAGCAGCCAAGGGGGTTTTACCTCCTACGAGCAGTACTTC
D gene: TRBD1; clone size: -; V gene: TRBV5-1; J gene: TRBJ1-1; CDR3 protein: CASSLLGQPEAFF; CDR3 DNA: TGCGCCAGCAGCTTGTTGGGACAGCCTGAAGCTTTCTTT
D gene: -; clone size: -; V gene: TRBV12-3/TRBV12-4; J gene: TRBJ1-2; CDR3 protein: CASSLFYGYTF; CDR3 DNA: TGTGCCAGCAGTTTATTCTATGGCTACACCTTC
D gene: TRBD1; clone size: -; V gene: TRBV2; J gene: TRBJ1-2; CDR3 protein: CASRDARTGDYGYTF; CDR3 DNA: TGTGCCAGCAGAGACGCCCGGACAGGAGACTATGGCTACACCTTC
D gene: -; clone size: -; V gene: TRBV2; J gene: TRBJ1-5; CDR3 protein: CASSEDGISNQPQHF; CDR3 DNA: TGTGCCAGCAGTGAAGACGGAATTAGCAATCAGCCCCAGCATTTT
D gene: -; clone size: once; V gene: TRBV4-3; J gene: TRBJ2-5; CDR3 protein: CASSQEAVRETQYF; CDR3 DNA: TGCGCCAGCAGCCAAGAGGCAGTCCGGGAGACCCAGTACTTC
D gene: -; clone size: -; V gene: TRBV5-1; J gene: TRBJ2-2; CDR3 protein: CASSPTSAIGTGELFF; CDR3 DNA: TGCGCCAGCAGTCCAACCTCGGCAATAGGCACCGGGGAGCTGTTTTTT
D gene: -; clone size: -; V gene: TRBV28; J gene: TRBJ2-7; CDR3 protein: CASGFRSFWQYF; CDR3 DNA: TGTGCCAGCGGATTCAGGTCCTTCTGGCAGTACTTC
D gene: -; clone size: -; V gene: TRBV11-1; J gene: TRBJ1-3; CDR3 protein: CASSLFLRGSGNTIYF; CDR3 DNA: TGTGCCAGCAGCTTATTCCTCAGAGGATCTGGAAACACCATATATTTT
D gene: TRBD2; clone size: few; V gene: TRBV12-3/TRBV12-4; J gene: TRBJ2-1; CDR3 protein: CASSRRGGNEQFF; CDR3 DNA: TGTGCCAGCAGTCGGCGGGGGGGCAATGAGCAGTTCTTC
D gene: -; clone size: -; V gene: TRBV3-1/TRBV3-2; J gene: TRBJ1-3; CDR3 protein: CASSLQGYGNTIYF; CDR3 DNA: TGTGCCAGCAGCCTCCAGGGGTATGGAAACACCATATATTTT
D gene: TRBD1; clone size: -; V gene: TRBV5-1; J gene: TRBJ1-2; CDR3 protein: CASSLSGTGNYGYTF; CDR3 DNA: TGCGCCAGCAGCTTGTCAGGGACAGGGAACTATGGCTACACCTTC